This entry lists 32 T cell receptor beta chains sequenced from one sample in a study of cytomegalovirus exposure and HLA in healthy donors listed by TCRdb under 2017. The method behind the library was the immunoSEQ multiplex PCR assay. For the multiplex PCR, a mixture combining 60 forward primers for TCR Vbeta segments and 13 reverse primers for TCR Jbeta segments was used. As stored in TCRdb, this immuneACCESS dataset retains in-frame rearrangements with V and J assigned. A fraction of the clones does not appear; measured against another copy, unresolved V genes explain less than half of the discrepancy, and the remainder lacks a known reason. Across this sample there are approximately 170,000 clones, with roughly four fifths seen only once. Less than 4% of the sample is taken by the ten largest. Sequencing was performed on PBMCs. The receptor set was obtained from a woman under 40 in good health and CMV-seropositive.

V and J are TRBV7-9 and TRBJ1-4; 7 nucleotides line up with TRBD1. With 11 bases clipped from V and 4 bases from J, the junction kept 4 bases outside the gene matches. This CDR3 comprises 12 residues. CDR1 is SEHNR and CDR2 is FQNEAQ in the germline V gene (reference sequence). CDR3 DNA: TGTGCCTCCCAGGGGGATAATGAAAAACTGTTTTTT. Translated: CASQGDNEKLFF.

This chain links TRBV7-6 with TRBJ2-7; the match to TRBD1 covers 8 bases. The V gene end was trimmed by 4 bases and the J gene end by 6 bases; junction bases not matched to a gene: 11. CDR1 is SGHVS and CDR2 is FNYEAQ in the germline V gene. The CDR3 spans 15 residues. As DNA, the CDR3 is TGTGCCAGCAGCTCCGAGACTGGACAGGGCTCCGAGCAGTACTTC. This gives the protein CASSSETGQGSEQYF.

The chain carries TRBV5-1 and TRBJ2-2, with D perhaps matching TRBD1 (5 bases). The CDR3 runs 14 residues. Germline CDR1 reads SGHRS; CDR2 reads YFSETQ. Trimming removed 2 bases at V and 4 bases at J, with 9 bases between. This chain's CDR3 is CASSLRGSTGELFF. The CDR3 DNA sequence: TGCGCCAGCAGCTTAAGGGGAAGCACCGGGGAGCTGTTTTTT.

This sequence joins TRBV4-1 and TRBJ1-1; D ambiguous. The ends were cut back, 6 bases at V and 1 base at J, with 12 bases in the middle. This CDR3 contains 14 residues. The germline V gene encodes CDR1 MGHRA and CDR2 YSYEKL. The CDR3 nucleotides are TGCGCCAGCAGTCCAGAGGCCTCGAACACTGAAGCTTTCTTT. This sequence encodes CASSPEASNTEAFF.

This clone was counted only a few times. The chain carries TRBV7-9 and TRBJ1-1; unclear D gene. V was pared by 5 bases and J by 1 base, with 11 bases between. Germline CDR1 and CDR2: SEHNR and FQNEAQ (reference sequence). The CDR3 has 14 amino acids. CDR3 sequence (DNA): TGTGCCAGCAGCCTATCCCCAGGGAACACTGAAGCTTTCTTT. Translation gives CASSLSPGNTEAFF.

This rearrangement joins TRBV19 to TRBJ1-2, with a possible D match to TRBD1 (6 bases). Germline lookup yields CDR1 LNHDA and CDR2 SQIVND (reference sequence). Deletions cut 10 bases from V and 11 bases from J, with 17 bases between. The CDR3 covers 11 residues. This CDR3 is CAIRGADRYTF. Here the CDR3 DNA reads TGTGCCATTAGGGGGGCTGATCGATACACCTTC.

This rearrangement joins TRBV6-4 to TRBJ2-1; TRBD2 matches at 8 bases. The CDR3 extends over 16 amino acids. CDR1 MRHNA and CDR2 SNTAGT come from the germline V gene. The junction had 10 bases not matched to a gene; V was cut back by 4 bases and J by 5 bases. The CDR3 nucleotides are TGTGCCAGCAGTGCCCTTAGCGGGATAAGAAACAATGAGCAGTTCTTC. Translated: CASSALSGIRNNEQFF.

The V gene is TRBV29-1, the J gene TRBJ2-2, with 11 bases fitting TRBD2. Germline assignment: CDR1 SQVTM and CDR2 ANQGSEA. This CDR3 spans 17 amino acids. The V and J ends lost 7 bases and 6 bases, in that order; junction bases with no gene match: 16. The CDR3 DNA sequence: TGCAGCGCTCCCGGGACTAGCGGAGGGGGTCGGCCCGGGGAGCTGTTTTTT. Protein: CSAPGTSGGGRPGELFF.

This chain links TRBV14 with TRBJ2-5, with a tentative D call TRBD2 (5 bases). Trimming removed 0 bases from V and 2 bases from J, with 16 bases in between. The CDR3 runs to 17 residues. Germline lookup yields CDR1 SGHDN and CDR2 FVKESK. The DNA of the CDR3 is TGTGCCAGCAGCCAAGACAGCGGTGTAGCGAGACAAGAGACCCAGTACTTC. This gives the protein CASSQDSGVARQETQYF.

The chain combines TRBV5-1 with TRBJ2-7; 9 bases line up with TRBD2. The junction had 7 bases not matched to a gene; V was cut back by 0 bases and J by 0 bases. Germline V lookup: CDR1 SGHRS, CDR2 YFSETQ. CDR3 length: 17 residues. The CDR3 sequence: CASSLGLAELVSYEQYF. DNA of the CDR3: TGCGCCAGCAGCTTGGGACTAGCGGAGCTCGTCTCCTACGAGCAGTACTTC.

The chain uses TRBV5-1 and TRBJ2-6; D unclear. Trimming took off 0 bases at V and 0 bases at J, with 7 bases between the two ends. CDR1 SGHRS and CDR2 YFSETQ come from the germline V gene. This CDR3 spans 16 amino acids. CDR3 amino acids: CASSLVSVSGANVLTF. Written as DNA, the CDR3 is TGCGCCAGCAGCTTGGTTTCAGTCTCTGGGGCCAACGTCCTGACTTTC.

This sequence joins TRBV27 and TRBJ2-7; 9 bases map to TRBD1. Trimming removed 6 bases from V and 5 bases from J; junction bases left unmatched: 11. Germline loops: CDR1 MNHEY, CDR2 SMNVEV (reference sequence). The CDR3 contains 15 residues. This CDR3 reads CASSKSGTGLDEQYF. The DNA for the CDR3 is TGTGCCAGCAGCAAATCCGGGACAGGGCTCGACGAGCAGTACTTC.

The V call is TRBV6-5, the J call TRBJ2-1; D not resolved. V lost 11 bases, J lost 4 bases, and 6 bases lay in between. Germline V gene lookup returns CDR1 MNHEY and CDR2 SVGAGI. CDR3 length: 10 amino acids. CDR3 DNA sequence: TGTGCCGCCGGGTACAATGAGCAGTTCTTC. This gives the protein CAAGYNEQFF.

This chain uses TRBV10-3 with TRBJ2-7; weak D call: TRBD2 (5 bases). Germline CDR1 ENHRY, CDR2 SYGVKD. The CDR3 is 12 amino acids. Trimming pared 6 bases from V and 1 base from J, leaving 7 bases between. CDR3 sequence reads: CAIRADSYEQYF. The CDR3 DNA is TGTGCCATCAGAGCGGATTCCTACGAGCAGTACTTC.

The rearrangement links TRBV6-5 to TRBJ2-5; D is possibly TRBD1 (6 bases). The CDR3 contains 15 residues. The germline V and J ends were trimmed by 5 bases and 7 bases, with 20 bases remaining between them. Germline V CDR1 and CDR2: MNHEY, SVGAGI. The chain's CDR3 is CASSPGQPGIGTQYF. CDR3 in DNA: TGTGCCAGCAGTCCCGGACAGCCAGGGATAGGGACCCAGTACTTC.

A note on this clone: The DNA is omitted, as the CDR3 cannot be located on it reliably, and the CDR3 follows TCRdb's listing. The chain links TRBV6-5 to TRBJ2-2; the D call in the table, TRBD1, was not verified against the DNA. Germline CDR1 is MNHEY and CDR2 is SVGAGI. The CDR3 extends over 15 residues, inclusive of both ends. CDR3 sequence: CASSPDRLRAGELFF.

The chain recombines TRBV5-1 with TRBJ2-1; 8 nucleotides align to TRBD1. The junction had 15 bases not matched to a gene; V was cut back by 7 bases and J by 6 bases. CDR1 is SGHRS and CDR2 is YFSETQ in the germline V gene. This CDR3 contains 16 residues. The CDR3 protein is CASALSGGRSVNEQFF. Written as DNA, the CDR3 is TGCGCCAGCGCCCTTTCAGGGGGCCGGTCAGTCAATGAGCAGTTCTTC.

The chain recombines TRBV28 with TRBJ2-1; 9 positions agree with TRBD2. V was clipped by 4 bases and J by 2 bases; unmatched bases: 3. Germline V gene sequence: CDR1 MDHEN, CDR2 SYDVKM. The CDR3 consists of 15 residues. The CDR3: CASSSAGGAYNEQFF. Here the CDR3 DNA reads TGTGCCAGCAGTTCAGCGGGAGGAGCCTACAATGAGCAGTTCTTC.

J is TRBJ2-7 and V is TRBV4-1; TRBD1 agrees at 9 bases. This CDR3 region has 16 residues. V was clipped by 0 bases and J by 0 bases; unmatched bases: 3. Germline CDR1 and CDR2: MGHRA and YSYEKL. DNA of the CDR3: TGCGCCAGCAGCCAAGACCCGACAGGGGGCTCCTACGAGCAGTACTTC. As protein: CASSQDPTGGSYEQYF.

This chain's CDR3 is CASSQEPGDFYYYEQYF. DNA of the CDR3: TGCGCCAGCAGCCAAGAACCCGGGGACTTCTACTACTACGAGCAGTACTTC. The chain uses TRBV4-1 and TRBJ2-7; tentatively, D is TRBD2 (6 bases). Trimming took 0 bases from V and 3 from J, leaving 18 bases between them. From germline, CDR1 is MGHRA and CDR2 YSYEKL. This CDR3 is built from 17 residues.

This clone occurred once. This specimen includes other DNA sequences encoding the same CDR3. The rearrangement links TRBV2 to TRBJ2-3; D gene uncertain. The CDR3 loop spans 17 amino acids. V was cut by 2 bases and J by 0 bases, with 15 bases left in between. The germline V gene has CDR1 SNHLY and CDR2 FYNNEI. CDR3 sequence: CASSEKEIQFSTDTQYF. CDR3 in DNA: TGTGCCAGCAGTGAAAAAGAGATCCAATTTAGCACAGATACGCAGTATTTT.

CDR3 residues: CASSLVRKNTEAFF. The DNA of the CDR3 is TGTGCCAGCAGTTTGGTCAGGAAGAACACTGAAGCTTTCTTT. The chain has TRBV28 and TRBJ1-1; D gene unclear. Trimming took off 3 bases at V and 1 base at J, with 9 bases between the two ends. Germline V gives CDR1 MDHEN, CDR2 SYDVKM. This CDR3 comprises 14 residues.

This clone was counted a few times. This chain uses TRBV5-5 with TRBJ2-2, with D hard to call. Trimming pared 4 bases from V and 1 base from J, leaving 8 bases between. The CDR3 covers 14 residues. The germline gives CDR1 SGHKS, CDR2 YYEKEE (reference sequence). CDR3 nucleotide sequence: TGTGCCAGCAGCACAACAATGAACACCGGGGAGCTGTTTTTT. Its protein product is CASSTTMNTGELFF.

The rearrangement uses TRBV4-1 and TRBJ2-5; D is ambiguous. The V and J ends lost 4 bases and 4 bases respectively, with 10 bases between them. CDR3 size: 13 residues. Per the germline V gene, CDR1 is MGHRA and CDR2 is YSYEKL. The CDR3 here is CASSRVLVETQYF. The CDR3 bases are TGCGCCAGCAGCCGCGTTTTGGTAGAGACCCAGTACTTC.

In its sample, this clone was seen a few times. This sequence joins TRBV4-2 and TRBJ2-1, with 13 positions matching TRBD2. CDR3 length: 19 residues. Germline assignment: CDR1 LGHNA and CDR2 YNFKEQ. The junction had 9 bases not matched to a gene; V was cut back by 4 bases and J by 0 bases. CDR3 in amino acids: CASSLPGLAGPSSYNEQFF. The CDR3 coding sequence is TGTGCCAGCAGCCTACCGGGACTAGCGGGACCCAGCTCCTACAATGAGCAGTTCTTC.

This chain uses TRBV7-9 with TRBJ2-1, with D perhaps matching TRBD2 (6 bases). Germline values: CDR1 SEHNR, CDR2 FQNEAQ (reference sequence). The CDR3 loop spans 13 amino acids. Trimming stripped 5 bases from V and 10 bases from J, with 15 bases between. The CDR3 DNA is TGTGCCAGCAGCGTGCCCCCGGCGGGGGAGCAGTTCTTC. It translates to CASSVPPAGEQFF.

The V call is TRBV19, the J call TRBJ2-7, with D tentatively TRBD2 (6 bases). V was cut by 10 bases and J by 5 bases, with 30 bases left in between. CDR3 length equals 17 residues. CDR1 LNHDA and CDR2 SQIVND come from the germline V gene (reference sequence). The CDR3 region is CATPRQGYAAGLHEQYF. The CDR3 DNA follows: TGTGCCACTCCTCGGCAAGGGTACGCGGCGGGACTGCACGAGCAGTACTTC.

The J gene is TRBJ1-2, the V gene TRBV5-1, with a possible D match to TRBD1 (5 bases). The CDR3 length is 14 residues. Trimming shortened V by 4 bases and J by 8 bases, and 18 bases separated the two germline ends. Germline V CDR1 and CDR2: SGHRS, YFSETQ. The CDR3 loop is CASSPSGATGGYTF. The CDR3 DNA is TGCGCCAGCAGCCCCTCTGGGGCGACCGGCGGCTACACCTTC.

The chain has TRBV6-6 and TRBJ1-1, with a weak D call TRBD1 (6 bases). This CDR3 spans 16 amino acids. Trimming removed 5 bases at V and 1 base at J, with 17 bases between. Germline V gene sequence: CDR1 MNHNY, CDR2 SVGAGI (reference sequence). The CDR3 sequence is CASSTGNRVGNTEAFF. Here the CDR3 DNA reads TGTGCCAGCAGTACGGGAAACAGGGTTGGGAACACTGAAGCTTTCTTT.

The gene calls are TRBV6-1 and TRBJ1-1; D unresolved. The CDR3 runs to 15 residues. V gave up 2 bases and J gave up 6 bases, with 16 bases separating them. The germline gives CDR1 MNHNS, CDR2 SASEGT. DNA for the CDR3: TGTGCCAGCAGTGAATCGGTTGGGGAGGAGGCTGAAGCTTTCTTT. Its translation is CASSESVGEEAEAFF.

This clone has just one count. This chain connects TRBV5-1 to TRBJ2-5, with TRBD2 as a possible D gene (6 bases). The J call may be faulty, since TRBJ2-7 better matches the DNA end. The CDR3 consists of 16 residues. The germline V gene has CDR1 SGHRS and CDR2 YFSETQ. DNA for the CDR3: TGCGCCAGCAGCTTGGCATGGGGAGCGGGCGAGGGCGAGCAGTACTTC. This codes for CASSLAWGAGEGEQYF.

The chain uses TRBV28 and TRBJ2-3; possible D gene TRBD2, 5 bases. The germline V and J ends were trimmed by 2 bases and 12 bases, with 21 bases remaining between them. The CDR3 is 15 amino acids. In germline, CDR1 is MDHEN, CDR2 SYDVKM. The CDR3 DNA reads as TGTGCCAGCAGTTTAGGTCAGGAGGTGAGACGGGGTCAGTATTTT. Amino acid sequence: CASSLGQEVRRGQYF.